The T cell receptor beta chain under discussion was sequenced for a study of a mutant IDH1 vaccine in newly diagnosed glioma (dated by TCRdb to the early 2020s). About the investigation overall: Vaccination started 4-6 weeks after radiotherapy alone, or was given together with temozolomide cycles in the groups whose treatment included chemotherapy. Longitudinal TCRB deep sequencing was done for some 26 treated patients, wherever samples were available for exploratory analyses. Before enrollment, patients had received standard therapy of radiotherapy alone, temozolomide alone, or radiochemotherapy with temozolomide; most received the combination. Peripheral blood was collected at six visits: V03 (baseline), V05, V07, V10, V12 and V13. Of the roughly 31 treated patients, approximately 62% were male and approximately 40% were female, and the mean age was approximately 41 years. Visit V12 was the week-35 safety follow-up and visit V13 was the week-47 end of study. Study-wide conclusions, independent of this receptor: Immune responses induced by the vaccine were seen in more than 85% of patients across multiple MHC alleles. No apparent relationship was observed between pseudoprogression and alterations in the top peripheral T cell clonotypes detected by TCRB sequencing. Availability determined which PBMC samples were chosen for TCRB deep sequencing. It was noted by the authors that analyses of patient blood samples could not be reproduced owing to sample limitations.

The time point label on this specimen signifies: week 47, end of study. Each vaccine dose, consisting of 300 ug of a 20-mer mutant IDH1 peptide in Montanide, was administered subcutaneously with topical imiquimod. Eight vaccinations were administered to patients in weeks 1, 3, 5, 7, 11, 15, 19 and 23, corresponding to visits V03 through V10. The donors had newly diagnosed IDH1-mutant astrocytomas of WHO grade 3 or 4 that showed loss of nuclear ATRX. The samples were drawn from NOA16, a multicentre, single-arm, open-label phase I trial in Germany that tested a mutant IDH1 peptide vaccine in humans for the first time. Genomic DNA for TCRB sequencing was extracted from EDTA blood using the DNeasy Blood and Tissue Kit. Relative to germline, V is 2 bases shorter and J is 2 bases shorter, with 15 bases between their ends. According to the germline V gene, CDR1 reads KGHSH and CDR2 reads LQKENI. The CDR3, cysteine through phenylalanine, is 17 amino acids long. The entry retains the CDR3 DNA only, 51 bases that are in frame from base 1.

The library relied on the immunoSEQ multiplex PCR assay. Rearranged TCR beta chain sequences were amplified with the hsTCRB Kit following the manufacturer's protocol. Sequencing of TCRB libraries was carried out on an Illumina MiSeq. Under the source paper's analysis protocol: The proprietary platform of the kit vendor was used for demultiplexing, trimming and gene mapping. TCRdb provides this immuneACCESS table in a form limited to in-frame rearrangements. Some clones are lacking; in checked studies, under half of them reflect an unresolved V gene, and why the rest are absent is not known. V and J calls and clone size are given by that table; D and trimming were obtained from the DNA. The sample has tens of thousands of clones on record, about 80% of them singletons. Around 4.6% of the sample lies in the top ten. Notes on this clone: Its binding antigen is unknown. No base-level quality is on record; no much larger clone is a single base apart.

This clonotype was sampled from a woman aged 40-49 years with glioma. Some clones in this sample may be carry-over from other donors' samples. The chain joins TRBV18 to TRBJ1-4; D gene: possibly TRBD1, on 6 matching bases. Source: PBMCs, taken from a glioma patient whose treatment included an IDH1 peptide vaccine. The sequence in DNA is TGTGCCAGCTCACCATATACAGGGATTAGTACTAATGAAAAACTGTTTTTT. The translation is CASSPYTGISTNEKLFF. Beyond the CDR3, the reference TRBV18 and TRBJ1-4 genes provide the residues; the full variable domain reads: NAGVMQNPRHLVRRRGQEARLRCSPMKGHSHVYWYRQLPEEGLKFMVYLQKENIIDESGMPKERFSAEFPKEGPSILRIQQVVRGDSAAYFCASSPYTGISTNEKLFFGSGTQLSVL.